The rows below give T cell receptor beta chains drawn from one sample of a study of spatial heterogeneity in lung cancer. Using its own MiXCR run on the 5' RACE reads, TCRdb lists one record per CDR3 protein. The sample holds about 2,200 distinct CDR3 sequences, around 17% seen once. The sequencing used PBMCs, collected at surgery. These receptors were collected from a male donor with early-stage non-small cell lung cancer. CDR3s include the opening cysteine and the closing phenylalanine or tryptophan. D genes are given only for firm matches. Part of the rows lack a size; the others show once, few, many or a class for expanded clones.

TRBJ1-1,-,medium-sized,TRBV5-5,13,CASSSRENTEAFF,TGTGCCAGCAGCTCGAGGGAAAACACTGAAGCTTTCTTT
TRBJ2-2,-,few,TRBV9,15,CASSVTGANTGELFF,TGTGCCAGCAGCGTGACGGGGGCGAACACCGGGGAGCTGTTTTTT
TRBJ1-1,TRBD1,-,TRBV14,16,CASSQEVRGRETEAFF,TGTGCCAGCAGCCAAGAGGTCAGGGGGCGAGAGACTGAAGCTTTCTTT
TRBJ2-2,TRBD1,many,TRBV28,17,CASSEESDRGYSGELFF,TGTGCCAGCAGTGAGGAATCGGACAGGGGATACTCCGGGGAGCTGTTTTTT
TRBJ2-4,-,medium-sized,TRBV28,16,CASSKTETGRKNIQYF,TGTGCCAGCAGCAAGACCGAAACAGGGAGGAAAAACATTCAGTACTTC
TRBJ1-5,-,medium-sized,TRBV19,15,CASRSGQISNQPQHF,TGTGCCAGTAGATCCGGACAGATTAGCAATCAGCCCCAGCATTTT
TRBJ1-3,-,many,TRBV7-3,16,CASSSLQGGSGNTIHF,TGTGCCAGCAGCTCCTTACAGGGTGGCTCTGGAAACACCATACATTTT
TRBJ2-1,-,many,TRBV6-4,15,CASPEGVGVSDEQFF,TGTGCCAGCCCGGAAGGGGTGGGGGTTTCCGATGAGCAGTTCTTC
TRBJ2-5,-,-,TRBV7-2,13,CASRSVGVETQYF,TGTGCCAGCAGATCAGTCGGGGTAGAGACCCAGTACTTC
TRBJ2-1,-,few,TRBV7-3,14,CASSPTSSYNEQFF,TGTGCCAGCAGCCCCACGAGCTCCTACAATGAGCAGTTCTTC
TRBJ2-1,TRBD2,once,TRBV11-3,16,CASSLEGHGRAGEQFF,TGTGCCAGCAGCTTAGAGGGGCACGGGAGGGCCGGTGAGCAGTTCTTC
TRBJ2-1,TRBD2,few,TRBV12-3/TRBV12-4,15,CASSRLAAAYNEQFF,TGTGCCAGCAGTCGACTAGCGGCCGCCTACAATGAGCAGTTCTTC
TRBJ1-2,TRBD1,medium-sized,TRBV5-6,15,CASSYKDRGARGYTF,TGTGCCAGCAGTTACAAAGACAGGGGCGCGCGAGGCTACACCTTC
TRBJ2-4,-,-,TRBV7-6,13,CASSFGGESIQYF,TGTGCCAGCAGCTTTGGGGGCGAGAGCATTCAGTACTTC
TRBJ2-1,-,few,TRBV6-5,15,CASSYVPGANNEQFF,TGTGCCAGCAGTTACGTGCCTGGGGCCAACAATGAGCAGTTCTTC
TRBJ2-7,-,medium-sized,TRBV25-1,13,CASSGDRLSRQYF,TGTGCCAGCAGTGGGGACCGTCTCTCCCGGCAGTACTTC
TRBJ1-2,-,medium-sized,TRBV5-6,15,CASSFPGSLHYGYTF,TGTGCCAGCAGCTTCCCAGGATCACTTCACTATGGCTACACCTTC
TRBJ2-1,-,few,TRBV7-2,14,CASTPGVRWDEQFF,TGTGCCAGCACGCCGGGAGTTCGGTGGGATGAGCAGTTCTTC
TRBJ2-7,-,-,TRBV20-1,14,CSAQIPTGLYEQYF,TGCAGTGCCCAAATTCCGACAGGACTTTACGAGCAGTACTTC
TRBJ2-5,TRBD2,once,TRBV7-9,15,CASSSRTSWEETQYF,TGTGCCAGCAGCTCAAGGACTAGCTGGGAGGAGACCCAGTACTTC
TRBJ2-3,TRBD2,medium-sized,TRBV2,17,CASKVRGTSGSTDTQYF,TGTGCCAGCAAGGTCCGGGGGACTAGCGGGAGCACAGATACGCAGTATTTT
TRBJ2-1,-,many,TRBV3-1,15,CASSQDPAGGNEQFF,TGTGCCAGCAGCCAAGATCCAGCGGGTGGCAATGAGCAGTTCTTC
TRBJ2-2,TRBD2,many,TRBV24-1,16,CATSALRGANTGELFF,TGTGCCACCAGTGCCCTACGGGGGGCGAACACCGGGGAGCTGTTTTTT
TRBJ2-3,-,many,TRBV3-1,15,CASSQGTGYTDTQYF,TGTGCCAGCAGCCAAGGGACCGGGTACACAGATACGCAGTATTTT
TRBJ2-1,TRBD2,medium-sized,TRBV10-3,13,CAISDLAESEQFF,TGTGCCATCAGTGATCTAGCGGAGTCTGAGCAGTTCTTC
TRBJ2-1,-,-,TRBV29-1,10,CSVENQEQFF,TGCAGCGTTGAAAACCAAGAGCAGTTCTTC
TRBJ1-5,TRBD1,medium-sized,TRBV25-1,15,CASSLSGQPNQPQHF,TGTGCCAGCAGTCTCTCGGGACAGCCCAATCAGCCCCAGCATTTT
TRBJ2-7,TRBD1,many,TRBV7-2,15,CASSADRASSYEQYF,TGTGCCAGCAGCGCGGACAGGGCGAGCTCCTACGAGCAGTACTTC
TRBJ2-1,TRBD2,many,TRBV15,13,CATSVAGGGEQFF,TGTGCCACCAGTGTAGCGGGTGGAGGTGAGCAGTTCTTC
TRBJ1-2,-,-,TRBV12-3/TRBV12-4,14,CASRVAGSQDGYTF,TGTGCCAGCAGGGTCGCGGGATCTCAGGACGGCTACACCTTC
TRBJ2-7,TRBD1,medium-sized,TRBV5-5,14,CASSLDRGFGEQYF,TGTGCCAGCAGCCTGGACAGGGGGTTCGGCGAGCAGTACTTC
TRBJ1-2,-,medium-sized,TRBV30,14,CAWFKRRVSYGYTF,TGTGCCTGGTTCAAACGAAGGGTTTCCTATGGCTACACCTTC
TRBJ2-1,-,medium-sized,TRBV19,15,CASSMRRAGGTEQFF,TGTGCCAGTAGTATGAGGCGAGCCGGCGGTACTGAGCAGTTCTTC
TRBJ1-5,-,-,TRBV10-3,17,CATRPRHPTYSNQPQHF,TGTGCCACCCGCCCCCGACACCCCACCTATAGCAATCAGCCCCAGCATTTT